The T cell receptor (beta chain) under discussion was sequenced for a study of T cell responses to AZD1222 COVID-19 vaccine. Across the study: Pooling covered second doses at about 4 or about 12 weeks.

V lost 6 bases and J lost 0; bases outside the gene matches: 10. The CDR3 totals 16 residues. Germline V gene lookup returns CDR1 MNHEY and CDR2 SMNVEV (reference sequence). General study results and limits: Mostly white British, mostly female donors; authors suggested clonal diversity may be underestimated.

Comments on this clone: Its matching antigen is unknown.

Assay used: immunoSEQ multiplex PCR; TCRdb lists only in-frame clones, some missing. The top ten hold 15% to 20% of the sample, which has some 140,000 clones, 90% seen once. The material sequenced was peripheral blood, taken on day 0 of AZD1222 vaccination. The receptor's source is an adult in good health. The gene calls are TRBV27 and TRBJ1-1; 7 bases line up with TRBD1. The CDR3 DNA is TGTGCCAGCAGACGACAGGGAAGGGGGCTGAACACTGAAGCTTTCTTT. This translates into CASRRQGRGLNTEAFF.